This paragraph reports one TCR beta chain. The data derive from a study of human T cells and chemical hapten exposure. About the study: Reading of the patch tests, which applied 0.01% DPC to the upper back, occurred at 6 days.

Documented time point: patch test 1, 2 weeks after DPC sensitization. Treatment denoted: therapeutic diphenylcyclopropenone sensitization with weekly scalp DPC. TCRdb fed the RACE reads into MiXCR, producing one record per CDR3 protein. The table shows some 340,000 distinct CDR3 sequences, with about 7% occurring only once. This sample comprised whole blood, obtained in connection with sensitization to the hapten diphenylcyclopropenone (DPC). This TCR came from a woman aged 18-29 years with alopecia areata. Some clones in this sample may be carry-over from other donors' samples.

The CDR3 coding sequence is TGTGCCAGCAGCCGCGGGGGCGGGGACACAGATACGCAGTATTTT. It codes for CASSRGGGDTDTQYF. The V call is TRBV4-2, the J call TRBJ2-3, with D possibly matching TRBD2 (7 bases). The CDR3 has 15 residues. From germline, CDR1 is LGHNA and CDR2 YNFKEQ. Trimming left V 4 bases short and J 2 bases short, with 13 bases between.